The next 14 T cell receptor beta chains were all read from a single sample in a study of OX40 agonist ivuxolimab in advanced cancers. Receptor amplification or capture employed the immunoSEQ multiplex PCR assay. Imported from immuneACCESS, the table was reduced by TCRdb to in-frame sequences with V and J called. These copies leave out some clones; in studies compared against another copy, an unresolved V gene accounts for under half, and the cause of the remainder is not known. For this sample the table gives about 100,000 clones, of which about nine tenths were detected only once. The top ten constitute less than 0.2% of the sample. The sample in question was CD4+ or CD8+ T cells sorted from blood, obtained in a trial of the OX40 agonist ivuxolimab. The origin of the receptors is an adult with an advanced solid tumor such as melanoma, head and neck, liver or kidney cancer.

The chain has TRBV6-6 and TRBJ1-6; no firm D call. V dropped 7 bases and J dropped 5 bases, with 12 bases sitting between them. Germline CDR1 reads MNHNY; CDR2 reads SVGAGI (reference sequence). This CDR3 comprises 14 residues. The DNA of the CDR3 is TGTGCCAGCACCCCGGGCCTAAATAATTCACCCCTCCACTTT. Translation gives CASTPGLNNSPLHF.

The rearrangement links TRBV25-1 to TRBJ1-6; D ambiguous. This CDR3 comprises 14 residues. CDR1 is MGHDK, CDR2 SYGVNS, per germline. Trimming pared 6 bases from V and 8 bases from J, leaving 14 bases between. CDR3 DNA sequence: TGTGCCAGCAGACCCGGAGGGTCTGATTCACCCCTCCACTTT. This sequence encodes CASRPGGSDSPLHF.

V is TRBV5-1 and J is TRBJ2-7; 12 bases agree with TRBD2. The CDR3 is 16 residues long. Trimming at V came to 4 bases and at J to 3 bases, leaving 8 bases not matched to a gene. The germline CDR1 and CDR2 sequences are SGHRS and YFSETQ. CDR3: CASSHGLAGILYEQYF. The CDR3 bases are TGCGCCAGCAGCCATGGACTAGCGGGGATACTCTACGAGCAGTACTTC.

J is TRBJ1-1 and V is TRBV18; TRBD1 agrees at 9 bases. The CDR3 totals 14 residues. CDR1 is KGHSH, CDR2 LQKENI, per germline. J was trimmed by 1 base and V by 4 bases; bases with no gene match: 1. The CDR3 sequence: CASSLGQGNTEAFF. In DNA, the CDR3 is TGTGCCAGCTCACTGGGACAGGGGAACACTGAAGCTTTCTTT.

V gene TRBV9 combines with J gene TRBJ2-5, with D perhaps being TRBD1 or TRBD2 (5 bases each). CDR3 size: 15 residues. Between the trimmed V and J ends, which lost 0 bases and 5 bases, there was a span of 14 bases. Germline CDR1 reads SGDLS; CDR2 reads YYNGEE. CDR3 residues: CASSVGGLFQETQYF. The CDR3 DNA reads TGTGCCAGCAGCGTAGGGGGGTTATTTCAGGAGACCCAGTACTTC.

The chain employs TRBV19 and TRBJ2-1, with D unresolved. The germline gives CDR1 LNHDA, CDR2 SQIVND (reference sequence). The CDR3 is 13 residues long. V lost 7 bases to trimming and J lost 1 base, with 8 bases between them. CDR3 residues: CASKQRSYNEQFF. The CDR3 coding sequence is TGTGCCAGTAAACAGAGGTCCTACAATGAGCAGTTCTTC.

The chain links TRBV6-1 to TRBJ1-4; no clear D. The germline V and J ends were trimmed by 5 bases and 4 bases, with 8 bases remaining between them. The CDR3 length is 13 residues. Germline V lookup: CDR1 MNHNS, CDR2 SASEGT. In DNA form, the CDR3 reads TGTGCCAGCAGTCGTGGTGGTAATGAAAAACTGTTTTTT. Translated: CASSRGGNEKLFF.

The CDR3 protein is CASSLTSTVGTDTQYF. The CDR3 nucleotides are TGTGCCAGCAGCCTGACTAGCACGGTTGGGACAGATACGCAGTATTTT. V is TRBV7-9 and J is TRBJ2-3, with 7 nucleotides matching TRBD2. The germline V gene encodes CDR1 SEHNR and CDR2 FQNEAQ (reference sequence). With 5 bases clipped from V and 3 bases from J, the junction kept 11 bases outside the gene matches. The CDR3 runs to 16 residues.

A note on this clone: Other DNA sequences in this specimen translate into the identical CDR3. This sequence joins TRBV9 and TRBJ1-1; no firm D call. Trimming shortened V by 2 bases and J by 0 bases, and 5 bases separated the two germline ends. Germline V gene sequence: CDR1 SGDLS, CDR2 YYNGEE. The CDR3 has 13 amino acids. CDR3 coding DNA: TGTGCCAGCAGCGTCTCCCTGAACACTGAAGCTTTCTTT. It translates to CASSVSLNTEAFF.

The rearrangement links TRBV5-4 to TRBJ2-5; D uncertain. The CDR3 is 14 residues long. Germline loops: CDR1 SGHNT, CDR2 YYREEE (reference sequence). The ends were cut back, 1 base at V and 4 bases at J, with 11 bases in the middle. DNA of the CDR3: TGTGCCAGCAGCTTGTCTTGGGGTCGAGAGACCCAGTACTTC. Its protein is CASSLSWGRETQYF.

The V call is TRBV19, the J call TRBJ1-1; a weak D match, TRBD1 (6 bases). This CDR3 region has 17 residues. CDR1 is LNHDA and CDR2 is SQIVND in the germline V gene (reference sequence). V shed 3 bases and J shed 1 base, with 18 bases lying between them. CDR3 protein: CASSIYRVFRQNTEAFF. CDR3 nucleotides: TGTGCCAGTAGTATTTACAGGGTCTTCCGACAGAACACTGAAGCTTTCTTT.

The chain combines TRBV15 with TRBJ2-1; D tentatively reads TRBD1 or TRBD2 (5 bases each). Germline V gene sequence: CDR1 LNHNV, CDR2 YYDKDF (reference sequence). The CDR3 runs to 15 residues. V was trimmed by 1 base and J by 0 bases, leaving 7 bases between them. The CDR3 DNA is TGTGCCACCAGCAGAGGGGGGACCTCCTACAATGAGCAGTTCTTC. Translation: CATSRGGTSYNEQFF.

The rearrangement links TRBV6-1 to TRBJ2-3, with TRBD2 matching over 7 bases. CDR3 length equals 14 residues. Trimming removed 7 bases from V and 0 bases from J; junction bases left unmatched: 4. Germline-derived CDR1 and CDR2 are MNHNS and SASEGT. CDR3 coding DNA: TGTGCCAGCAAGCCTAGCGGAAGCACAGATACGCAGTATTTT. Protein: CASKPSGSTDTQYF.

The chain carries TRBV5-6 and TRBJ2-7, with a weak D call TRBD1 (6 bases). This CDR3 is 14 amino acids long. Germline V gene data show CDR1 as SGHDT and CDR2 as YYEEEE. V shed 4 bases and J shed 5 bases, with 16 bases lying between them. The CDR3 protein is CASSRTALKHEQYF. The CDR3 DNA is TGTGCCAGCAGCAGGACAGCGTTGAAGCACGAGCAGTACTTC.